A selection of T cell receptor beta chains follows, all from one sample in a study of blood T cell repertoires in COVID-19. Sequencing used immunoSEQ multiplex PCR; TCRdb keeps in-frame clones, though not all of them. The data show roughly 75,000 clones, about 80% seen once. The sample taken for sequencing was peripheral blood. Receptor source: a man between 65 and 85 years old with acute or convalescent COVID-19. Each CDR3 is given with its conserved first and last residue. The D gene is left open where the match is weak. A clone size is listed for some rows: how often the clone was seen (once, few, many), or a class if it is expanded.

clone size,V gene,J gene,D gene,CDR3 DNA,CDR3 protein
.,TRBV5-1,TRBJ2-7,.,TGCGCCAGCAGCTTGGGAGGGATGTTGAACGAGCAGTACTTC,CASSLGGMLNEQYF
.,TRBV10-3,TRBJ2-3,TRBD1,TGTGCCATCAGTGTACAGGGGACAGATACGCAGTATTTT,CAISVQGTDTQYF
.,TRBV10-3,TRBJ1-2,.,TGTGCCATCAGTGAGTCCAGCAGGACAGCTAACTATGGCTACACCTTC,CAISESSRTANYGYTF
once,TRBV29-1,TRBJ2-5,.,TGCAGCGCCGCAGCCAGGGAGACCCAGTACTTC,CSAAARETQYF
.,TRBV24-1,TRBJ2-3,TRBD2,TGTGCCACCAGTGACCCTACACTAGCGGGAGGGACAGATACGCAGTATTTT,CATSDPTLAGGTDTQYF
.,TRBV28,TRBJ2-1,TRBD2,TGTGCCAGCAGTTGGACTAGCGGGAGGGCTGAGCAGTTCTTC,CASSWTSGRAEQFF
once,TRBV19,TRBJ2-3,TRBD2,TGTGCCAGTAGGCCCCGCGGGGGTTACACTAGCACAGATACGCAGTATTTT,CASRPRGGYTSTDTQYF
.,TRBV11-2,TRBJ2-3,TRBD2,TGTGCCAGCAGCTTAGAGGCGGGAGAGACAGATACGCAGTATTTT,CASSLEAGETDTQYF
.,TRBV30,TRBJ2-7,.,TGTGCCTGGAGTGGGCAGCGGAGCTCCTACGAGCAGTACTTC,CAWSGQRSSYEQYF
.,TRBV27,TRBJ1-5,.,TGTGCCAGCGGGAGGCACCCAGAGTACAATCAGCCCCAGCATTTT,CASGRHPEYNQPQHF
.,TRBV6-5,TRBJ1-6,TRBD1,TGTGCCAGCAGTCGAATACAGGGGGAGGATTCACCCCTCCACTTT,CASSRIQGEDSPLHF
.,TRBV5-1,TRBJ2-1,.,TGCGCCAGCAGCAATGATCACTCCGGGACTCTCAACAATGAGCAGTTCTTC,CASSNDHSGTLNNEQFF
.,TRBV7-9,TRBJ2-7,TRBD1,TGTGCCAGCAGTCCCGGGACAGTCTCCTACGAGCAGTACTTC,CASSPGTVSYEQYF
.,TRBV5-4,TRBJ2-1,.,TGTGCCAGCAGCTTTGGCGGGCCGTCCCACAATGAGCAGTTCTTC,CASSFGGPSHNEQFF
few,TRBV5-1,TRBJ1-4,TRBD1,TGCGCCAGCAGCTTGGCTCAGGGGGTCCAAAATGAAAAACTGTTTTTT,CASSLAQGVQNEKLFF
.,TRBV6-5,TRBJ2-5,.,TGTGCCAGCAGTTATCCGCAAGAGACCCAGTACTTC,CASSYPQETQYF
.,TRBV6-5,TRBJ2-7,.,TGTGCCAGCAGCAAAGGGGCAGACTCCTACGAGCAGTACTTC,CASSKGADSYEQYF
.,TRBV2,TRBJ1-2,.,TGTGCCAGCAGTGGCAAAGTTTGGCGGGGCTATGGCTACACCTTC,CASSGKVWRGYGYTF
.,TRBV6-5,TRBJ1-6,TRBD1,TGTGCCAGCAGTTCGGGGACAGGGAATTACTCACCCCTCCACTTT,CASSSGTGNYSPLHF
.,TRBV30,TRBJ1-1,.,TGTGCCTGGATTCTCAAGGGGGGGGCCTCCCAAGAGGCTTTCTTT,CAWILKGGASQEAFF